A single TCR beta chain is shown here with its context. The antigen it binds to is not known. No much larger clonotype is one base removed from it; base qualities were not supplied. The immunoSEQ Assay, a bias-controlled multiplex PCR, was used to amplify TCRbeta CDR3 regions from genomic DNA. In the original analysis: The number of nucleated cells in each sample was estimated from the amplification of reference gene primers within the assay. To quantify the absolute abundance of each unique TCRbeta CDR3 rearrangement, sequence reads were collapsed and filtered. For each sample, productive Simpson clonality was calculated as the square root of Simpson's diversity index across productive rearrangements. TCRdb stores this immuneACCESS table with in-frame sequences only. Part of the clones is absent; in the studies checked, under half of the shortfall reflects unresolved V genes, and no reason is known for the rest. V, J and clone size are those of that table, while D and trimming were read from the DNA. This sample has some 410,000 clones in its table, and roughly 90% of those were observed once. The ten largest make up 0.97% of the sample.

The sample is drawn from a study of blood T cell repertoires in COVID-19 (dated by TCRdb to 2018 to 2021). In the study overall: Samples covering the acute and convalescent phases of COVID-19 were provided by collaborators in the United States, Italy and Spain. The prospective study material was composed of cDNA or gDNA derived from T cells, B-cell-depleted T cells, or PBMCs. Deeply sampled blood TCRbeta repertoires from subjects exposed to, actively infected with, or recovered from COVID-19 were included in the dataset. The repertoires were made available in a free public database intended to serve as a resource for research on the immune response to SARS-CoV-2. Samples were obtained from the ongoing ImmuneRACE study (first 160 participants) and from roughly 1,300 subjects provided by 6 global collaborators. Nearly every sample came with metadata listing a de-identified subject ID, COVID-19 status, age in years and sex. Where available, HLA class I and class II types were obtained from metadata supplied by the sample provider rather than from assay-based typing.

Study-level results and caveats: Clinical and demographic metadata were provided uncurated, with the amount varying by source and participant.

In the germline V gene, CDR1 corresponds to SGHTA and CDR2 to FQGNSA. Reading from cysteine to phenylalanine, the CDR3 counts 16 amino acids. Only CDR3 DNA is held: 48 bases, read in frame from base 1. Trimming removed 2 bases from V and 1 base from J, leaving 13 bases between the germline ends. Participants in the prospective study were enrolled through a virtual design, were aged 18 to 89 years, and lived in roughly 26 United States geographic areas. In the prospective study, participants were assigned to cohorts based on the clinical history participants reported in a screening survey and a study questionnaire. In the prospective study, whole blood, serum and a nasopharyngeal or oropharyngeal swab were collected from each participant by mobile phlebotomists. Additional blood draws and questionnaires over a 2-month period could optionally be provided by prospective study participants. Blood samples from the prospective study were shipped frozen or at room temperature prior to DNA extraction.

The chain is assembled from TRBV7-2 and TRBJ2-3; a weak D assignment points to TRBD2 (6 bases agree). The sequence derives from a woman aged 30 to 39 with acute COVID-19. The sequencing sample was made of PBMCs or T cells enriched from blood (not recorded which). The CDR3 reads as follows: CASSLYRDSRTDTQYF. The sequence in DNA is TGTGCCAGCAGCTTATATAGGGACTCACGCACAGATACGCAGTATTTT.